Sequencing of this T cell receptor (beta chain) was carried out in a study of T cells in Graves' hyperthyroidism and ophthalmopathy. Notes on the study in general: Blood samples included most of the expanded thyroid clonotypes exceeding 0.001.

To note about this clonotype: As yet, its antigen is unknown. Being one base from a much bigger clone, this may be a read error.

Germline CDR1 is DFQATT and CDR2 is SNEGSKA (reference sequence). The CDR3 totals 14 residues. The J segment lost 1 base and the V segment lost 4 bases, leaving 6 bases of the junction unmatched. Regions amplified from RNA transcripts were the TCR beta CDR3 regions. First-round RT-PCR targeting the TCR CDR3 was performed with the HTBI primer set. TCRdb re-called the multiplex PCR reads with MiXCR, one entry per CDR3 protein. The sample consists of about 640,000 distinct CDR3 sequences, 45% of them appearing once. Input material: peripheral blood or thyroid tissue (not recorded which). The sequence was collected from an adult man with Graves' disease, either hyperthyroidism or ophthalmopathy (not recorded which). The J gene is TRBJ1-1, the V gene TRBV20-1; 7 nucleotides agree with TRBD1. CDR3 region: CSANRGVRNTEAFF. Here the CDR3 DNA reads TGCAGTGCTAACAGGGGAGTGAGGAACACTGAAGCTTTCTTT.